This TCR beta chain was retrieved from a study of T cell changes during pregnancy in multiple sclerosis. The assay was immunoSEQ multiplex PCR, and TCRdb's table has in-frame clones only and misses some. The sample consists of about 100,000 clones, over 85% of them appearing once. This CDR3 comprises 17 residues. Per germline, CDR1 SGDLS and CDR2 YYNGEE. V was pared by 4 bases and J by 4 bases, with 5 bases of the junction left unmatched. The TCR sequence derives from a female donor with multiple sclerosis, enrolled in a pregnancy study. The sequencing used peripheral blood, collected in the second trimester of pregnancy. This chain joins TRBV9 and TRBJ2-2; 15 bases are a match to TRBD2. CDR3 DNA: TGTGCCAGCAGCCGGACTAGCGGGGGGGCGGTCACCGGGGAGCTGTTTTTT. The encoded protein is CASSRTSGGAVTGELFF. Drawing the rest from reference TRBV9 and TRBJ2-2, the complete variable domain is DSGVTQTPKHLITATGQRVTLRCSPRSGDLSVYWYQQSLDQGLQFLIQYYNGEERAKGNILERFSAQQFPDLHSELNLSSLELGDSALYFCASSRTSGGAVTGELFFGEGSRLTVL.